This entry lists 10 T cell receptor beta chains sequenced from one sample in a study of shared clonotypes between healthy human individuals. Repertoires were generated with immunoSEQ multiplex PCR, while TCRdb's copy carries only in-frame clones and drops some. Of about 2.2 million clones in the sample, roughly 95% were seen once. Naive CD8 cells were CD45RO-negative, positively selected for CCR7, excluding terminally differentiated effector memory CD45RA+ cells. What was sequenced was naive CD8+ T cells from PBMCs. The source is a man aged 18 to 30 in good health. Some clones in this sample may be carry-over from other donors' samples.

This clone was detected a few times. V is TRBV11-3 and J is TRBJ1-1, with D maybe TRBD1 (5 bases). The CDR3 is made up of 13 amino acids. CDR1 is SGHNT and CDR2 is YENEEA in the germline V gene. The germline V and J ends were trimmed by 5 bases and 8 bases, with 15 bases remaining between them. The CDR3 loop reads CASSQGISSEAFF. CDR3 sequence (DNA): TGTGCCAGCAGCCAGGGAATCTCATCCGAAGCTTTCTTT.

This chain joins TRBV7-9 and TRBJ2-1, with a weak D call TRBD2 (5 bases). This CDR3 region has 14 residues. Germline CDR1 SEHNR, CDR2 FQNEAQ (reference sequence). The ends were cut back, 5 bases at V and 7 bases at J, with 15 bases in the middle. CDR3 sequence (DNA): TGTGCCAGCAGCCCGCCTTTAGCGCGGAATGAGCAGTTCTTC. Protein: CASSPPLARNEQFF.

V gene TRBV25-1 combines with J gene TRBJ1-6, with D maybe TRBD1 (6 bases). Germline V gene sequence: CDR1 MGHDK, CDR2 SYGVNS. The CDR3 is 14 residues long. V gave up 6 bases and J gave up 9 bases, with 15 bases separating them. In DNA form, the CDR3 reads TGTGCCAGCAGGGAACAGGGCCTAGGTTCACCCCTCCACTTT. Protein: CASREQGLGSPLHF. The variable domain in full, completed from reference TRBV25-1 and TRBJ1-6, reads EADIYQTPRYLVIGTGKKITLECSQTMGHDKMYWYQQDPGMELHLIHYSYGVNSTEKGDLSSESTVSRIRTEHFPLTLESARPSHTSQYLCASREQGLGSPLHFGNGTRLTVT.

The chain links TRBV7-8 to TRBJ1-5; no firm D call. The V end was cut by 1 base, the J end by 1 base, with 11 bases between. The CDR3 has 16 residues. Germline loops: CDR1 SGHVS, CDR2 FQNEAQ. CDR3 sequence: CASSLGAGPSNQPQHF. The CDR3 nucleotides are TGTGCCAGCAGCTTAGGGGCAGGTCCAAGCAATCAGCCCCAGCATTTT.

This chain connects TRBV13 to TRBJ2-6; no clear D. The CDR3 spans 16 residues. Trimming removed 2 bases from V and 0 bases from J, with 8 bases in between. Germline V lookup: CDR1 PRHDT, CDR2 FYEKMQ (reference sequence). The CDR3 sequence: CASSLRLNSGANVLTF. CDR3 sequence (DNA): TGTGCCAGCAGCTTAAGGTTAAACTCTGGGGCCAACGTCCTGACTTTC.

The gene calls are TRBV2 and TRBJ2-5; D is unclear. Judging by the DNA end, TRBJ2-7 fits better; the J call may be wrong. The germline CDR1 and CDR2 sequences are SNHLY and FYNNEI. The CDR3 contains 14 residues. DNA of the CDR3: TGTGCCAGCAGTGAAGGCCCTATAACCTACGAGCAGTACTTC. This codes for CASSEGPITYEQYF.

This chain joins TRBV27 and TRBJ2-7; 8 bases align to TRBD1. The CDR3 loop spans 15 amino acids. Germline V lookup: CDR1 MNHEY, CDR2 SMNVEV (reference sequence). The J segment lost 3 bases and the V segment lost 2 bases, leaving 6 bases of the junction unmatched. CDR3 sequence: CASSLAGTGRYEQYF. CDR3 coding DNA: TGTGCCAGCAGTTTAGCCGGGACAGGCCGCTACGAGCAGTACTTC.

V is TRBV4-3 and J is TRBJ2-2, with TRBD1 matching over 9 bases. Trimming cost V 0 bases and J 4 bases; bases outside gene matches: 12. Germline values: CDR1 LGHNA, CDR2 YSLEER. This CDR3 spans 19 amino acids. The CDR3 DNA is TGCGCCAGCAGCCAAGACGCCAGTTTTGGGACAGGGAGCACCGGGGAGCTGTTTTTT. Translating gives CASSQDASFGTGSTGELFF.

This clone was seen a single time. V and J are TRBV30 and TRBJ2-3; weak D call: TRBD1 (6 bases). The ends were cut back, 2 bases at V and 0 bases at J, with 30 bases in the middle. The V gene's germline CDR1 is GTSNPN and CDR2 SVGIG (reference sequence). The CDR3 contains 21 residues. Here the CDR3 reads CAWSTARYLWQGTTSTDTQYF. The CDR3 DNA follows: TGTGCCTGGAGTACAGCGCGGTATCTCTGGCAGGGGACAACTAGCACAGATACGCAGTATTTT.

V is TRBV19 and J is TRBJ2-1; possibly TRBD1 or TRBD2 for D (5 bases each). The CDR3 totals 15 residues. The germline V and J ends were trimmed by 3 bases and 6 bases, with 15 bases remaining between them. Germline-derived CDR1 and CDR2 are LNHDA and SQIVND (reference sequence). The CDR3 region is CASSMVSGPVNEQFF. CDR3 bases: TGTGCCAGTAGTATGGTATCGGGACCAGTCAATGAGCAGTTCTTC.